This T cell receptor (beta chain) stems from a study of T cells in Graves' hyperthyroidism and ophthalmopathy. On this clonotype itself: The antigen is unknown.

Study results and caveats: A model of 13 V-J pairs discriminated ophthalmopathy from stable hyperthyroidism.

From RNA transcripts, TCR beta CDR3 regions were amplified. First-round RT-PCR with HTBI primers amplified the TCR CDR3 region. In TCRdb, the multiplex PCR reads were re-called with MiXCR into one record per CDR3 protein. The table has about 600,000 distinct CDR3 sequences, roughly a sixth seen once; the top ten hold approximately 3.5%. The J segment lost 6 bases and the V segment lost 5 bases, leaving 10 bases of the junction unmatched. Per germline, CDR1 SEHNR and CDR2 FQNEAQ (reference sequence). This CDR3 has 15 residues. Investigators excluded patients with uncontrolled infection, other autoimmune disease, pregnancy or lactation.

This TCR was recovered from a woman aged 40 to 50 with Graves' ophthalmopathy. Sequenced material: blood. This chain uses TRBV7-9 with TRBJ2-7, with TRBD2 matching 10 bases. CDR3: CASSLLAGYPPEQYF. Here the CDR3 DNA reads TGTGCCAGCAGCCTACTAGCGGGATACCCCCCCGAGCAGTACTTC.